The 21 T cell receptor beta chains below were found in one sample sequenced in a study of T cells after somatic rescue of genetic block. The method was immunoSEQ multiplex PCR; TCRdb's version includes in-frame clones alone and lacks a portion of them. Of about 68,000 clones listed, approximately 90% are singletons. The material sequenced was peripheral blood mononuclear cells (PBMCs). The origin of the receptors is a man in his forties or fifties.

The rearrangement joins TRBV11-2 to TRBJ2-3, with D hard to call. The V gene's germline CDR1 is SGHAT and CDR2 FQNNGV. V lost 2 bases, J lost 1 base, and 16 bases lay in between. The CDR3 has 17 amino acids. CDR3 nucleotides: TGTGCCAGCAGCTTAAAGTCGTCGACCTTACGCACAGATACGCAGTATTTT. Its protein product is CASSLKSSTLRTDTQYF.

The J gene is TRBJ1-3, the V gene TRBV5-1, with 7 bases fitting TRBD1. CDR3 length: 15 residues. The germline gives CDR1 SGHRS, CDR2 YFSETQ. The junction had 8 bases not matched to a gene; V was cut back by 4 bases and J by 4 bases. CDR3 in DNA: TGCGCCAGCAGCCCGGACGACAGGGTCGGAAACACCATATATTTT. Encoded protein: CASSPDDRVGNTIYF.

The V and J genes are TRBV29-1 and TRBJ2-3, with 14 bases matching TRBD2. The germline CDR1 and CDR2 sequences are SQVTM and ANQGSEA. The CDR3 has 13 amino acids. The V gene end was trimmed by 7 bases and the J gene end by 4 bases; junction bases not matched to a gene: 1. This chain's CDR3 is CSATSGGADTQYF. As DNA, the CDR3 is TGCAGCGCGACTAGCGGGGGGGCAGATACGCAGTATTTT.

This clone was detected a few times. This chain uses TRBV5-6 with TRBJ1-6; possible D gene TRBD1, 6 bases. The CDR3 totals 14 residues. CDR1 is SGHDT and CDR2 is YYEEEE in the germline V gene. The V gene lost 2 bases and the J gene lost 8 bases, with 11 bases spanning the gap. The chain's CDR3 is CASSFGTYDSPLHF. For the CDR3, the DNA is TGTGCCAGCAGCTTCGGGACATACGATTCACCCCTCCACTTT.

V and J are TRBV28 and TRBJ2-5, with D hard to call. The germline V gene encodes CDR1 MDHEN and CDR2 SYDVKM. The V end lost 5 bases, the J end lost 5 bases, and 12 bases lay between the germline ends. The CDR3 contains 13 residues. CDR3 DNA: TGTGCCAGCAGTATCGGGCTCGGGGAGACCCAGTACTTC. Translation gives CASSIGLGETQYF.

The chain is built from TRBV28 and TRBJ2-7, with a tentative D call TRBD2 (5 bases). From germline, CDR1 is MDHEN and CDR2 SYDVKM. Trimming cost V 4 bases and J 2 bases, with 21 bases left between them. The CDR3 has 17 amino acids. This CDR3 reads CASSSLVRVWDTYEQYF. As DNA, the CDR3 is TGTGCCAGCAGTTCCCTTGTGAGGGTTTGGGATACCTACGAGCAGTACTTC.

V is TRBV7-2 and J is TRBJ2-3; D unclear. V was shortened by 1 base and J by 0 bases, with 11 bases between the two germline ends. Germline V gives CDR1 SGHTA, CDR2 FQGNSA. This CDR3 has 16 amino acids. CDR3 region: CASSLDKWASTDTQYF. CDR3 DNA: TGTGCCAGCAGCTTAGATAAGTGGGCCAGCACAGATACGCAGTATTTT.

The chain employs TRBV4-1 and TRBJ2-7; D is possibly TRBD1 (6 bases). In germline, CDR1 is MGHRA, CDR2 YSYEKL. V was cut by 0 bases and J by 5 bases, with 14 bases left in between. The CDR3 runs 15 residues. The CDR3 DNA sequence: TGCGCCAGCAGCCAAGAAGGGGCAGGGGCGAACGAGCAGTACTTC. Translating gives CASSQEGAGANEQYF.

The chain carries TRBV4-3 and TRBJ1-5; D is ambiguous. This CDR3 spans 15 amino acids. Deletions cut 0 bases from V and 0 bases from J, with 6 bases between. In germline, CDR1 is LGHNA, CDR2 YSLEER. CDR3 sequence: CASSQDRGSNQPQHF. Here the CDR3 DNA reads TGCGCCAGCAGCCAAGATAGAGGTAGCAATCAGCCCCAGCATTTT.

V gene TRBV27 combines with J gene TRBJ1-1; D unclear. The CDR3 runs to 13 residues. Germline V CDR1 and CDR2: MNHEY, SMNVEV (reference sequence). V dropped 2 bases and J dropped 4 bases, with 8 bases sitting between them. In DNA, the CDR3 is TGTGCCAGCAGTTTAAGCCGAACCACTGAAGCTTTCTTT. It translates to CASSLSRTTEAFF.

The rearrangement links TRBV11-3 to TRBJ2-3; D is ambiguous. The V and J ends lost 5 bases and 6 bases respectively, with 6 bases between them. CDR1 is SGHNT, CDR2 YENEEA, per germline. The CDR3 spans 11 residues. CDR3 bases: TGTGCCAGCAGCGATGCGGATACGCAGTATTTT. Its protein product is CASSDADTQYF.

The CDR3 sequence is CASSSSGGHNEQFF. As DNA, the CDR3 is TGTGCCAGCAGTTCTAGCGGGGGTCACAATGAGCAGTTCTTC. V gene TRBV11-3 combines with J gene TRBJ2-1; 10 bases are shared with TRBD2. Per germline, CDR1 SGHNT and CDR2 YENEEA. The CDR3 contains 14 residues. With V trimmed by 6 bases and J by 5 bases, 4 bases remained unmatched.

The chain couples TRBV19 to TRBJ2-3, with TRBD1 as a possible D gene (6 bases). This CDR3 has 13 amino acids. Germline-derived CDR1 and CDR2 are LNHDA and SQIVND (reference sequence). Trimming stripped 5 bases from V and 4 bases from J, with 10 bases between. This CDR3 is CASSQGPPDTQYF. In DNA form, the CDR3 reads TGTGCCAGTAGTCAGGGGCCCCCAGATACGCAGTATTTT.

The rearrangement links TRBV7-2 to TRBJ1-5; D uncertain. Trimming took off 5 bases at V and 6 bases at J, with 8 bases between the two ends. Germline CDR1 reads SGHTA; CDR2 reads FQGNSA. This CDR3 has 12 amino acids. CDR3 sequence (DNA): TGTGCCAGCAGCATTCTGGGTCAGCCCCAGCATTTT. It specifies CASSILGQPQHF.

The chain links TRBV7-6 to TRBJ2-3; D is unclear. The CDR3 is 13 amino acids. V lost 4 bases and J lost 5, with 10 bases in between. Germline assignment: CDR1 SGHVS and CDR2 FNYEAQ. CDR3 sequence: CASSSMDLDTQYF. CDR3 in DNA: TGTGCCAGCAGCTCGATGGACCTAGATACGCAGTATTTT.

The table lists this clone with a count of one. The V gene is TRBV15, the J gene TRBJ2-2; 9 bases align to TRBD1. V trimming: 5 bases; J trimming: 5 bases; junction bases outside the gene matches: 9. The germline gives CDR1 LNHNV, CDR2 YYDKDF (reference sequence). The CDR3 is 16 residues long. CDR3 sequence (DNA): TGTGCCACCAGCGTAAACAGGGGGCTTCAGACCGGGGAGCTGTTTTTT. Translated: CATSVNRGLQTGELFF.

The chain uses TRBV18 and TRBJ2-3, with 7 positions matching TRBD2. V lost 4 bases, J lost 0 bases, and 4 bases stayed unmatched. Germline CDR1 is KGHSH and CDR2 is LQKENI. The CDR3 length is 15 residues. The CDR3 loop reads CASSLSGTSTDTQYF. The DNA for the CDR3 is TGTGCCAGCTCACTGAGCGGGACTAGCACAGATACGCAGTATTTT.

For the CDR3, the DNA is TGCGCCAGCAGTTCTGGGGGACAAGAGACCCAGTACTTC. Translating it yields CASSSGGQETQYF. The V gene is TRBV23-1, the J gene TRBJ2-5, with D perhaps TRBD1 or TRBD2 (5 bases each). TRBV23-1 is sorted into the ORF group, with uncertain function. The CDR3 is 13 amino acids. Trimming removed 5 bases at V and 2 bases at J, with 9 bases between.

V gene TRBV20-1 combines with J gene TRBJ1-2; a weak D match, TRBD1 (5 bases). This CDR3 spans 11 amino acids. Germline V gene sequence: CDR1 DFQATT, CDR2 SNEGSKA (reference sequence). The germline V and J ends were trimmed by 6 bases and 6 bases, with 11 bases remaining between them. For the CDR3, the DNA is TGCAGTGCCAGCCAAGGGGATGGCTACACCTTC. The encoded protein is CSASQGDGYTF.

A word on this clone: Other DNA sequences in the same sample also yield this CDR3. The rearrangement joins TRBV14 to TRBJ2-7; D remains ambiguous. With 1 base removed from V and 5 bases from J, the gap between germline ends came to 9 bases. The germline CDR1 and CDR2 sequences are SGHDN and FVKESK. This CDR3 region has 13 residues. The CDR3 reads CASSQAGPHEQYF. The CDR3 nucleotides are TGTGCCAGCAGCCAAGCCGGACCTCACGAGCAGTACTTC.

Concerning this clone: The same CDR3 is also encoded by other DNA sequences in this sample. The rearrangement uses TRBV9 and TRBJ2-5; D is undetermined. TRBJ2-7 matches the DNA end more closely, so the J call is doubtful. The CDR3 extends over 15 amino acids. Germline V gene data show CDR1 as SGDLS and CDR2 as YYNGEE. CDR3 DNA: TGTGCCAGCAGCGTAGGTACCGCCAGCTCCTACGAGCAGTACTTC. This sequence encodes CASSVGTASSYEQYF.